This T cell receptor (beta chain) was documented in a study of graft-versus-host responses after intestinal transplantation. Profiling relied on immunoSEQ multiplex PCR, and the TCRdb table lists in-frame clones only, not all of them. The table has about 110,000 clones, 85% to 95% seen once; the top ten hold less than 1.5%. This CDR3 region has 13 residues. V shed 2 bases and J 3 bases; nucleotides not matched to a gene: 0. Germline V lookup: CDR1 MNHEY, CDR2 SMNVEV (reference sequence). For this clone: Its antigen is as yet unknown. The identical CDR3 is also encoded by other nucleotide sequences in the sample.

This receptor was taken from a human donor who was the organ donor for an intestinal transplant. The sample was unstimulated CD8+ T cells sorted from spleen or lymph node cells, taken before transplant. V and J are TRBV27 and TRBJ2-7; 8 bases match TRBD2. DNA for the CDR3: TGTGCCAGCAGTTTAACTAGCGGCTACGAGCAGTACTTC. This gives the protein CASSLTSGYEQYF.